One sample yielded the 20 T cell receptor beta chains listed below, sequenced in a study of blood T cell repertoires in COVID-19. This table comes from immunoSEQ multiplex PCR, and its TCRdb copy is limited to in-frame clones, with some not included. The sample carries roughly 220,000 clones, roughly 89% recorded once. The sample comprised peripheral blood. These TCRs come from a young man who had recovered from COVID-19.

The chain carries TRBV24-1 and TRBJ2-1; maybe TRBD2 (7 bases). The CDR3 is made up of 13 amino acids. V was pared by 9 bases and J by 0 bases, with 8 bases between. CDR1 and CDR2 from the germline V gene are KGHDR and SFDVKD. For the CDR3, the DNA is TGTGCCACCGGGGGGGCCTCCTACAATGAGCAGTTCTTC. Protein sequence: CATGGASYNEQFF.

This chain connects TRBV9 to TRBJ1-1, with D possibly TRBD1 on 6 matching bases. This CDR3 has 14 amino acids. Germline V gene sequence: CDR1 SGDLS, CDR2 YYNGEE. Trimming left V 0 bases short and J 4 bases short, with 10 bases between. This CDR3 reads CASSVEGGTTEAFF. The CDR3 DNA reads as TGTGCCAGCAGCGTAGAAGGGGGTACCACTGAAGCTTTCTTT.

The V gene is TRBV6-1, the J gene TRBJ1-5, with a possible D match to TRBD1 (6 bases). Deletions cut 1 base from V and 7 bases from J, with 17 bases between. The CDR3 consists of 16 residues. The germline gives CDR1 MNHNS, CDR2 SASEGT. The CDR3 region is CASSEGVGAPWQPQHF. The CDR3 DNA reads as TGTGCCAGCAGTGAAGGGGTGGGGGCCCCGTGGCAGCCCCAGCATTTT.

The chain uses TRBV9 and TRBJ2-7; D perhaps matches TRBD2 (6 bases). Per the germline V gene, CDR1 is SGDLS and CDR2 is YYNGEE. The CDR3 contains 15 residues. With 0 bases removed from V and 2 bases from J, the gap between germline ends came to 12 bases. The CDR3 reads CASSVGGRTPYEQYF. The CDR3 bases are TGTGCCAGCAGCGTAGGAGGGAGGACCCCCTACGAGCAGTACTTC.

V and J are TRBV27 and TRBJ2-1; D perhaps matches TRBD1 (6 bases). The V gene lost 4 bases and the J gene lost 10 bases, with 14 bases spanning the gap. This CDR3 is built from 13 residues. Germline V lookup: CDR1 MNHEY, CDR2 SMNVEV (reference sequence). CDR3 nucleotide sequence: TGTGCCAGCAGTTACGGAACAGGGACGGAGCAGTTCTTC. Amino acids: CASSYGTGTEQFF.

This chain connects TRBV12-3 or TRBV12-4 to TRBJ1-1; D is uncertain. This CDR3 has 12 amino acids. Trimming cost V 5 bases and J 5 bases, with 9 bases left between them. For the CDR3, the DNA is TGTGCCAGCAGTATCGGAGGGACTGAAGCTTTCTTT. Translated: CASSIGGTEAFF.

The chain employs TRBV24-1 and TRBJ2-1; maybe TRBD1 (6 bases). The CDR3 length is 14 residues. The ends were cut back, 4 bases at V and 7 bases at J, with 13 bases in the middle. Germline loops: CDR1 KGHDR, CDR2 SFDVKD. CDR3 in amino acids: CATSEPGTPNEQFF. For the CDR3, the DNA is TGTGCCACCAGTGAACCCGGGACACCTAATGAGCAGTTCTTC.

The V and J genes are TRBV11-3 and TRBJ1-1, with TRBD1 as a possible D gene (5 bases). V was shortened by 0 bases and J by 1 base, with 12 bases between the two germline ends. Per germline, CDR1 SGHNT and CDR2 YENEEA. The CDR3 has 16 residues. CDR3 in amino acids: CASSLDGREGNTEAFF. CDR3 nucleotides: TGTGCCAGCAGCTTAGACGGCAGGGAGGGGAACACTGAAGCTTTCTTT.

This rearrangement joins TRBV25-1 to TRBJ2-3; TRBD2 matches 8 bases. V lost 3 bases, J lost 4 bases, and 6 bases stayed unmatched. Per the germline V gene, CDR1 is MGHDK and CDR2 is SYGVNS. There are 15 residues in the CDR3. This CDR3 is CASSEGAGAADTQYF. The DNA of the CDR3 is TGTGCCAGCAGTGAGGGAGCGGGGGCGGCAGATACGCAGTATTTT.

This clone occurred a few times. V is TRBV27 and J is TRBJ1-5, with D unclear. The CDR3 totals 13 residues. V was shortened by 0 bases and J by 6 bases, with 6 bases between the two germline ends. Germline V gives CDR1 MNHEY, CDR2 SMNVEV (reference sequence). CDR3 nucleotides: TGTGCCAGCAGTTTATCGCCGGTTCAGCCCCAGCATTTT. Translating gives CASSLSPVQPQHF.

The rearrangement uses TRBV6-6 and TRBJ2-5; 13 bases match TRBD2. This CDR3 is built from 16 residues. The V and J ends lost 7 bases and 5 bases, in that order; junction bases with no gene match: 10. CDR1 is MNHNY and CDR2 is SVGAGI in the germline V gene (reference sequence). The CDR3 sequence: CASTPGTSGEEETQYF. In DNA, the CDR3 is TGTGCCAGCACGCCGGGGACTAGCGGGGAGGAGGAGACCCAGTACTTC.

This chain uses TRBV29-1 with TRBJ1-1, with no clear D. Per germline, CDR1 SQVTM and CDR2 ANQGSEA. The CDR3 contains 13 residues. Between the trimmed V and J ends, which lost 5 bases and 2 bases, there was a span of 12 bases. The CDR3 nucleotides read TGCAGCGTTCCCTTGTTAGATAACACTGAAGCTTTCTTT. Its translation: CSVPLLDNTEAFF.

The chain links TRBV3-1 (or the pseudogene TRBV3-2) to TRBJ2-3; maybe TRBD2 (6 bases). The V end was cut by 4 bases, the J end by 3 bases, with 11 bases between. Germline CDR1 and CDR2: LGHDT and YNNKEL (reference sequence). CDR3 size: 14 residues. The DNA of the CDR3 is TGTGCCAGCAGCCCCCGGGGGTCGACAGATACGCAGTATTTT. This sequence encodes CASSPRGSTDTQYF.

The gene calls are TRBV19 and TRBJ1-6; maybe TRBD1 (6 bases). The CDR3 runs to 17 residues. V lost 0 bases, J lost 7 bases, and 16 bases lay in between. Germline V lookup: CDR1 LNHDA, CDR2 SQIVND (reference sequence). CDR3 sequence (DNA): TGTGCCAGTAGTATAGAACGGCCGGGGGGCGGCAATTCACCCCTCCACTTT. Translating gives CASSIERPGGGNSPLHF.

J is TRBJ2-3 and V is TRBV29-1; D is perhaps TRBD2 (6 bases). Per germline, CDR1 SQVTM and CDR2 ANQGSEA. There are 13 residues in the CDR3. Between the trimmed V and J ends, which lost 6 bases and 2 bases, there was a span of 12 bases. DNA of the CDR3: TGCAGCGTGGGGAGGACGCTCACAGATACGCAGTATTTT. Translated, it gives CSVGRTLTDTQYF.

The J gene is TRBJ1-1, the V gene TRBV29-1; 8 bases map to TRBD1. Trimming cost V 7 bases and J 3 bases; bases outside gene matches: 4. Germline V gives CDR1 SQVTM, CDR2 ANQGSEA. The CDR3 consists of 12 residues. CDR3 nucleotide sequence: TGCAGCGCCGACAGGGGATACACTGAAGCTTTCTTT. Translation: CSADRGYTEAFF.

This clone was recorded a few times. The chain employs TRBV6-2 or TRBV6-3 and TRBJ1-5, with D possibly matching TRBD1 (6 bases). CDR3 length: 16 amino acids. V was trimmed by 2 bases and J by 0 bases, leaving 11 bases between them. Germline-derived CDR1 and CDR2 are MNHEY and SVGEGT. The CDR3 DNA follows: TGTGCCAGCAGTTACCCTTCGACAGGTAGCAATCAGCCCCAGCATTTT. This codes for CASSYPSTGSNQPQHF.

CDR3 sequence: CASTRGHFRIAETQYF. CDR3 sequence (DNA): TGTGCCAGCACCCGTGGACATTTCAGAATTGCGGAGACCCAGTACTTC. This chain connects TRBV6-7 to TRBJ2-5; perhaps TRBD1 as D (5 bases). TRBV6-7 is recorded as an ORF, its role being uncertain. Trimming took off 7 bases at V and 5 bases at J, with 23 bases between the two ends. This CDR3 contains 16 residues.

The CDR3 spells CASSYSGGLSQPQHF. The CDR3 DNA follows: TGTGCCAGCAGTTACTCGGGGGGGCTCAGCCAGCCCCAGCATTTT. The V call is TRBV6-5, the J call TRBJ1-5; D may be TRBD1 (6 bases). This CDR3 region has 15 residues. V gave up 0 bases and J gave up 7 bases, with 13 bases separating them. Germline values: CDR1 MNHEY, CDR2 SVGAGI.

The chain links TRBV4-1 to TRBJ2-3; D possibly corresponds to TRBD2 (6 bases). The germline CDR1 and CDR2 sequences are MGHRA and YSYEKL. Trimming shortened V by 0 bases and J by 8 bases, and 9 bases separated the two germline ends. CDR3 length: 13 residues. The CDR3 coding sequence is TGCGCCAGCAGCCAAGAAGTGGAGGGTACGCAGTATTTT. Translated, it gives CASSQEVEGTQYF.